This T cell receptor beta chain was recorded in a study of technical replicates of blood from a few donors. Germline loops: CDR1 MNHEY, CDR2 SMNVEV (reference sequence). After removal of 6 bases from V and 3 bases from J, the junction contained 6 bases not matched to a gene. The CDR3 is made up of 15 amino acids. Only in-frame clones appear in the TCRdb table, and some are missing; sequencing was by immunoSEQ multiplex PCR. The sample holds under 95,000 clones, less than 95% seen once. Sequenced sample: T cells isolated from PBMCs. The receptor was derived from a human donor in good health. The genes are TRBV27 and TRBJ2-1; 9 bases are a match to TRBD2. This CDR3 is CASRSTSGGYNEQFF. In DNA form, the CDR3 reads TGTGCCAGCAGGTCGACTAGCGGAGGCTACAATGAGCAGTTCTTC.